Sequencing of this TCR beta chain was carried out in a study of T cell changes during pregnancy in multiple sclerosis. This clone was picked up one time. Clones were read by immunoSEQ multiplex PCR, and TCRdb kept only the in-frame ones, dropping some. Of 95,000 to 100,000 clones listed, 75% to 95% were seen once; the top ten hold 3% to 3.5%. The germline CDR1 and CDR2 sequences are SGHNT and YYREEE (reference sequence). This CDR3 spans 15 amino acids. V trimming: 4 bases; J trimming: 4 bases; junction bases outside the gene matches: 8. This TCR was sampled from a female donor with multiple sclerosis, enrolled in a pregnancy study. The chain has TRBV5-4 and TRBJ2-5; TRBD1 aligns across 9 bases. The specimen was peripheral blood, collected in the second trimester of pregnancy. Written as DNA, the CDR3 is TGTGCCAGCAGCCCGTGGGACAGGGAAGGAGAGACCCAGTACTTC. The encoded protein is CASSPWDREGETQYF.